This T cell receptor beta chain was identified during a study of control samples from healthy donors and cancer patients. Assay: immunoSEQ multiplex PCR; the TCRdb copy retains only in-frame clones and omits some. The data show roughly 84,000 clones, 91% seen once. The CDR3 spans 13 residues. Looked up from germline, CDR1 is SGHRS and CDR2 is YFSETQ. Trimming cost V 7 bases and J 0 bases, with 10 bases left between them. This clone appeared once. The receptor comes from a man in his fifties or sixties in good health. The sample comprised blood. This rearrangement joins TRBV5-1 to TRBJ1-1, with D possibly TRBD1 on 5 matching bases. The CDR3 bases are TGCGCCAGCTCGGGGACCCTGAACACTGAAGCTTTCTTT. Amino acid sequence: CASSGTLNTEAFF.